This TCR beta chain emerged from a study of metastatic and nonmetastatic thyroid tumors. Study details: Across blood and tumor or nodule tissue, repertoires from malignant and benign thyroid patients were compared with one another.

Many counts were recorded for this clone. This same CDR3 is encoded by further DNA sequences in the sample. All patients reached thyroid surgery having received no treatment beforehand. As processed by the authors: CDR3 was compared across clinicopathological groups, and the resulting differences were used to build a distant-metastasis classifier for papillary thyroid cancer. Via MiXCR, TCRdb re-called the PCR reads. The V and J calls, along with clone size, are taken from TCRdb and not from the paper's own processing. The profile covers under 35,000 clones, with 25% appearing a single time and about 9% taken by the ten largest. Germline V gives CDR1 SGHRS, CDR2 YFSETQ. V was cut by 0 bases and J by 5 bases, with 15 bases left in between. The CDR3 has 17 amino acids.

This receptor was obtained from a female donor with papillary thyroid cancer or a benign thyroid nodule (not recorded which). Some clones in this sample may be carry-over from other donors' samples. Sequenced: blood. J is TRBJ1-6 and V is TRBV5-1, with D unresolved. For the CDR3, the DNA is TGCGCCAGCAGCTTGGGATACACACGAACGAATAATTCACCCCTCCACTTT. This sequence encodes CASSLGYTRTNNSPLHF.